In this sample, the clone carrying this T cell receptor beta chain turned up many times. Its antigen is unidentified. The data derive from a study of T cell repertoires in cytomegalovirus infection. Study-wide context: Public TCR beta signatures were indicative of both CMV infection and a matching HLA type. Regarding the study as a whole: Ex vivo responses were dominated by HLA-C-restricted CMV-specific TCR beta clonotypes. Cumulative frequency of public TCR beta families picked out carriers of CMV plus the relevant HLA.

Germline CDR1 SEHNR, CDR2 FQNEAQ (reference sequence). After removal of 2 bases from V and 6 bases from J, the junction contained 4 bases not matched to a gene. The CDR3 is 15 residues long. MiXCR, applied by TCRdb to the reads, yields one record per CDR3 protein. The sample has approximately 70,000 distinct CDR3 sequences, around 21% seen once; the top ten hold around 79%. The chain combines TRBV7-9 with TRBJ2-2; 9 nucleotides line up with TRBD1. The specimen was PBMCs, sequenced either directly or after in vitro stimulation (not recorded which). This TCR came from a human donor in good health (CMV status not recorded). Some clones in this sample may be carry-over from other donors' samples. The CDR3 spells CASSLKRQGAGELFF. The CDR3 region has the DNA TGTGCCAGCAGCTTAAAGAGACAGGGGGCCGGGGAGCTGTTTTTT.